This T cell receptor (beta chain) was captured by sequencing in a study of T cell responses to AZD1222 COVID-19 vaccine. Study-level points and caveats: Females outnumbered males among donors, who were mostly white British; clonal diversity was possibly underestimated. Spike was spanned by vaccine-associated CD4 TCRs, with dominance at 160-218 and 743-854.

Notes on this clone: Its antigen is still unknown.

Measured with immunoSEQ multiplex PCR; TCRdb has only the in-frame clones, and not every one. The data hold 120,000 or so clones, with about nine tenths observed a single time. CDR1 is MNHEY and CDR2 is SVGEGT in the germline V gene. After removal of 5 bases from V and 7 bases from J, the junction contained 2 bases not matched to a gene. The CDR3 spans 13 residues. The source material was peripheral blood, sampled on day 0 of AZD1222 vaccination. The chain combines TRBV6-2 or TRBV6-3 with TRBJ2-4; 10 bases agree with TRBD2. This receptor was obtained from an adult in good health. The CDR3 is CASSTAGGNIQYF. In nucleotides, the CDR3 is TGTGCCAGCAGTACAGCGGGAGGGAACATTCAGTACTTC.